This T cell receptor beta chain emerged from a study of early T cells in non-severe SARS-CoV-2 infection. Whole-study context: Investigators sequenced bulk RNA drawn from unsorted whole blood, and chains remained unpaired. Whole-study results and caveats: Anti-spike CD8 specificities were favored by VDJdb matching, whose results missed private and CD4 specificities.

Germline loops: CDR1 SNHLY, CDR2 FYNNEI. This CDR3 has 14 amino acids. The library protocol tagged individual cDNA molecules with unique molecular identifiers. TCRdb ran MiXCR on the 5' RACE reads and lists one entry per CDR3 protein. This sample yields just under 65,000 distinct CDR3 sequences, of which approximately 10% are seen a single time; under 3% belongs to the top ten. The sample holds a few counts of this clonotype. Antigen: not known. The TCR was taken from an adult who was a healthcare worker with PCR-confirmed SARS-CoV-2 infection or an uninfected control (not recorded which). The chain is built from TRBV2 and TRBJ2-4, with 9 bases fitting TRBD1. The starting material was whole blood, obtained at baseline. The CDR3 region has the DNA TGTGGGATCCGAGGGACAGGGTCCAAAAACATTCAGTACTTC. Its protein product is CGIRGTGSKNIQYF.